Listed below are T cell receptor beta chains from one sample, sequenced in a study of T cells in Graves' hyperthyroidism and ophthalmopathy. TCRdb redid the calling of the multiplex PCR reads with MiXCR, one entry per CDR3 protein. The data show 300,000 to 450,000 distinct CDR3 sequences, 15% seen once. Sequenced: blood. These receptors came from a woman aged 30 to 39 with Graves' hyperthyroidism. The CDR3 runs from the conserved cysteine through the conserved F or W. A D gene is named only where the DNA matches it firmly. Expanded clones get a size class; other rows say once, few or many, or leave the size out.

J gene: TRBJ2-7; V gene: TRBV6-5; D gene: TRBD2; clone size: -; CDR3 DNA: TGTGCCAGCAGTTACTCTCAGGTTAGCGGGAATCTGGACGAGCAGTACTTC; CDR3 protein: CASSYSQVSGNLDEQYF
J gene: TRBJ1-1; V gene: TRBV11-3; D gene: -; clone size: -; CDR3 DNA: TGTGCCAGCAGCTTACCGATACTACAGGGTGTGAACACTGAAGCTTTCTTT; CDR3 protein: CASSLPILQGVNTEAFF
J gene: TRBJ2-7; V gene: TRBV2; D gene: TRBD2; clone size: many; CDR3 DNA: TGTGCCAGCAGTGAGGGGGGGGTCTCCTACGAGCAGTACTTC; CDR3 protein: CASSEGGVSYEQYF
J gene: TRBJ1-5; V gene: TRBV12-3/TRBV12-4; D gene: TRBD1; clone size: few; CDR3 DNA: TGTGCCAGCAGTGCATACAAAACAGGGGGCGCAGGCAATCAGCCCCAGCATTTT; CDR3 protein: CASSAYKTGGAGNQPQHF
J gene: TRBJ2-1; V gene: TRBV20-1; D gene: -; clone size: -; CDR3 DNA: TGCAGTGCCCCTCAGTCTCGGGGGACCTACAATGAGCAGTTCTTC; CDR3 protein: CSAPQSRGTYNEQFF
J gene: TRBJ2-1; V gene: TRBV28; D gene: -; clone size: many; CDR3 DNA: TGTGCCAGCAGTTTATTTCGGTATGAGCAGTTCTTC; CDR3 protein: CASSLFRYEQFF
J gene: TRBJ2-7; V gene: TRBV28; D gene: TRBD2; clone size: many; CDR3 DNA: TGTGCCAGCAGTTTATCCCCCGGGAGGGGTTACGAGCAGTACTTC; CDR3 protein: CASSLSPGRGYEQYF
J gene: TRBJ2-1; V gene: TRBV24-1; D gene: TRBD1; clone size: -; CDR3 DNA: TGTGCCACCAGTGATCCCGACAGGGCCTACAATGAGCAGTTCTTC; CDR3 protein: CATSDPDRAYNEQFF
J gene: TRBJ1-1; V gene: TRBV18; D gene: -; clone size: many; CDR3 DNA: TGTGCCAGCTCACCACCTATGGGAGGAATTGCTGAAGCTTTCTTT; CDR3 protein: CASSPPMGGIAEAFF
J gene: TRBJ2-3; V gene: TRBV7-9; D gene: -; clone size: few; CDR3 DNA: TGTGCCAGCAGTCCCGGGCCAATACCCACAGATACGCAGTATTTT; CDR3 protein: CASSPGPIPTDTQYF
J gene: TRBJ2-1; V gene: TRBV2; D gene: TRBD2; clone size: many; CDR3 DNA: TGTGCCAGCTTCGGGACTAGCCTTTACAATGAGCAGTTCTTC; CDR3 protein: CASFGTSLYNEQFF
J gene: TRBJ2-3; V gene: TRBV20-1; D gene: TRBD2; clone size: many; CDR3 DNA: TGCAGTGCTAAGAGCCATAGCGGGAGAACAGATACGCAGTATTTT; CDR3 protein: CSAKSHSGRTDTQYF
J gene: TRBJ2-1; V gene: TRBV27; D gene: TRBD2; clone size: few; CDR3 DNA: TGTGCCAGCAGCCTGAGACTAGCGGGAGGCCTCTCCTACAATGAGCAGTTCTTC; CDR3 protein: CASSLRLAGGLSYNEQFF
J gene: TRBJ2-1; V gene: TRBV20-1; D gene: TRBD2; clone size: -; CDR3 DNA: TGCAGTGCTAGAGCGGGACTAGCGGGAGGGCCCCACTACAATGAGCAGTTCTTC; CDR3 protein: CSARAGLAGGPHYNEQFF
J gene: TRBJ2-4; V gene: TRBV12-3/TRBV12-4; D gene: TRBD1; clone size: many; CDR3 DNA: TGTGCCAGCAGCGGGACAGGGCTGCTACAGGACATTCAGTACTTC; CDR3 protein: CASSGTGLLQDIQYF
J gene: TRBJ2-7; V gene: TRBV6-1; D gene: TRBD2; clone size: many; CDR3 DNA: TGTGCCAGCAGTTCCTCTAGCGGGAGTTACGAGCAGTACTTC; CDR3 protein: CASSSSSGSYEQYF
J gene: TRBJ1-2; V gene: TRBV7-9; D gene: -; clone size: -; CDR3 DNA: TGTGCCAGCAGCCCACCTTTGCAGGGCTCCGAGGTATATGGCTACACCTTC; CDR3 protein: CASSPPLQGSEVYGYTF
J gene: TRBJ2-7; V gene: TRBV28; D gene: -; clone size: many; CDR3 DNA: TGTGCCAGCAGCCCGGGGCTGCGAGAATACGAGCAGTACTTC; CDR3 protein: CASSPGLREYEQYF
J gene: TRBJ2-1; V gene: TRBV7-2; D gene: -; clone size: many; CDR3 DNA: TGTGCCAGCAGCTTAGTATCCGGGCTCGGTAACAATGAGCAGTTCTTC; CDR3 protein: CASSLVSGLGNNEQFF
J gene: TRBJ2-2; V gene: TRBV6-2/TRBV6-3; D gene: TRBD2; clone size: many; CDR3 DNA: TGTGCCAGCACCATACGAGGGACTAGCGGGAGTTCGAGCACCGGGGAGCTGTTTTTT; CDR3 protein: CASTIRGTSGSSSTGELFF
J gene: TRBJ2-1; V gene: TRBV28; D gene: -; clone size: many; CDR3 DNA: TGTGCCAGCACTCTAATGGGGAATGAGCAGTTCTTC; CDR3 protein: CASTLMGNEQFF
J gene: TRBJ2-3; V gene: TRBV20-1; D gene: TRBD1; clone size: -; CDR3 DNA: TGCAGTGCGGAGGACAGGGGGCTGGGAGATACGCAGTATTTT; CDR3 protein: CSAEDRGLGDTQYF
J gene: TRBJ2-3; V gene: TRBV27; D gene: TRBD2; clone size: many; CDR3 DNA: TGTGCCAGCAGTCCCGGGGAGGGCGCAGATACGCAGTATTTT; CDR3 protein: CASSPGEGADTQYF
J gene: TRBJ2-5; V gene: TRBV24-1; D gene: -; clone size: few; CDR3 DNA: TGTGCCACCAGTGATTTCAGGGTAGGGCAAGAGACCCAGTACTTC; CDR3 protein: CATSDFRVGQETQYF
J gene: TRBJ1-1; V gene: TRBV11-2; D gene: TRBD1; clone size: many; CDR3 DNA: TGTGCCAGCAGCCCCGGGGGGGACAGGGCCCTTTCTCTCTTT; CDR3 protein: CASSPGGDRALSLF
J gene: TRBJ1-2; V gene: TRBV28; D gene: -; clone size: -; CDR3 DNA: TGTGCCAGCAGTTTCATTGACCGTAACTATGGCTACACCTTC; CDR3 protein: CASSFIDRNYGYTF
J gene: TRBJ1-1; V gene: TRBV4-1; D gene: -; clone size: few; CDR3 DNA: TGCGCCAGCAGCCATGCACAGGGAGGGAACACTGAAGCTTTCTTT; CDR3 protein: CASSHAQGGNTEAFF
J gene: TRBJ2-5; V gene: TRBV28; D gene: -; clone size: few; CDR3 DNA: TGTGCCAGCACCCCCGACGTCGGATCCGAGACCCAGTACTTC; CDR3 protein: CASTPDVGSETQYF
J gene: TRBJ2-1; V gene: TRBV19; D gene: TRBD2; clone size: -; CDR3 DNA: TGTGCCAGTAGACCTAGCGGGACTGAGCAGTTCTTC; CDR3 protein: CASRPSGTEQFF
J gene: TRBJ2-7; V gene: TRBV28; D gene: -; clone size: many; CDR3 DNA: TGTGCCAGCAGTTTATTCCGGGACAACGAGCAGTACTTC; CDR3 protein: CASSLFRDNEQYF
J gene: TRBJ1-1; V gene: TRBV11-2; D gene: -; clone size: many; CDR3 DNA: TGTGCCAGCAGCTCCTCGAAGACCTTTGACGACACTGAAGCTTTCTTT; CDR3 protein: CASSSSKTFDDTEAFF
J gene: TRBJ1-1; V gene: TRBV5-8; D gene: -; clone size: many; CDR3 DNA: TGTGCCAGCAGCGGCGGGGTCCTGAACACTGAAGCTTTCTTT; CDR3 protein: CASSGGVLNTEAFF
J gene: TRBJ2-5; V gene: TRBV20-1; D gene: -; clone size: -; CDR3 DNA: TGCAGTGCTAGAGAGGTGGGGGCGCGAAAGACCCAGTACTTC; CDR3 protein: CSAREVGARKTQYF
J gene: TRBJ1-4; V gene: TRBV10-3; D gene: -; clone size: -; CDR3 DNA: TGTGCCATCGGGCCCGCTGAAAAACTGTTTTTT; CDR3 protein: CAIGPAEKLFF
J gene: TRBJ2-2; V gene: TRBV30; D gene: -; clone size: -; CDR3 DNA: TGTGCCTGGAAATTTGTGCGATCGGACGTCGGGGAGCTGTTTTTT; CDR3 protein: CAWKFVRSDVGELFF
J gene: TRBJ2-7; V gene: TRBV12-3/TRBV12-4; D gene: TRBD2; clone size: many; CDR3 DNA: TGTGCCAGCAGTCCGCCGGGACTAGCGATCTCCTACGAGCAGTACTTC; CDR3 protein: CASSPPGLAISYEQYF
J gene: TRBJ1-1; V gene: TRBV28; D gene: -; clone size: -; CDR3 DNA: TGTGCCAGCAGTTCCCCCGAGCGTGCGGAAGCTTTCTTT; CDR3 protein: CASSSPERAEAFF
J gene: TRBJ1-1; V gene: TRBV19; D gene: -; clone size: -; CDR3 DNA: TGTGCCAGTACCCCAGGGCTAGAAGCTTTCTTT; CDR3 protein: CASTPGLEAFF
J gene: TRBJ2-3; V gene: TRBV2; D gene: TRBD1; clone size: many; CDR3 DNA: TGTGCCAGCAGTGAGGAACAGGGGACAGATACGCAGTATTTT; CDR3 protein: CASSEEQGTDTQYF
J gene: TRBJ2-1; V gene: TRBV10-3; D gene: TRBD2; clone size: few; CDR3 DNA: TGTGCCATCAGTACAAGGACTAGCGGGACGTACAATGAGCAGTTCTTC; CDR3 protein: CAISTRTSGTYNEQFF
J gene: TRBJ2-2; V gene: TRBV3-1; D gene: -; clone size: many; CDR3 DNA: TGTGCCAGCAGCCTTCGAGGGGGGGCTGGCGGGGAGCTGTTTTTT; CDR3 protein: CASSLRGGAGGELFF
J gene: TRBJ2-7; V gene: TRBV24-1; D gene: -; clone size: -; CDR3 DNA: TGTGCCACCAGTGATCCGCGGGGTCCCCTCTACGAGCAGTACTTC; CDR3 protein: CATSDPRGPLYEQYF
J gene: TRBJ2-1; V gene: TRBV12-3/TRBV12-4; D gene: -; clone size: many; CDR3 DNA: TGTGCCAGCAGTTCACAGGGATTTGAGCAGTTCTTC; CDR3 protein: CASSSQGFEQFF
J gene: TRBJ1-6; V gene: TRBV2; D gene: TRBD1; clone size: few; CDR3 DNA: TGTGCCAGCATAATAGAACTGACAGGGAATTCACCCCTCCACTTT; CDR3 protein: CASIIELTGNSPLHF
J gene: TRBJ2-7; V gene: TRBV10-3; D gene: TRBD2; clone size: many; CDR3 DNA: TGTGCCACCCTCACTTCACTAGCGGGAGCCGACGAGCAGTACTTC; CDR3 protein: CATLTSLAGADEQYF
J gene: TRBJ2-2; V gene: TRBV6-5; D gene: -; clone size: -; CDR3 DNA: TGTGCCAGCAGTTACAGGGCGAATTTCGTCACCGGGGAGCTGTTTTTT; CDR3 protein: CASSYRANFVTGELFF
J gene: TRBJ2-7; V gene: TRBV29-1; D gene: -; clone size: few; CDR3 DNA: TGCAGCGTTGAAGAAAGGGTTCCCTCCTACGAGCAGTACTTC; CDR3 protein: CSVEERVPSYEQYF
J gene: TRBJ2-7; V gene: TRBV19; D gene: -; clone size: few; CDR3 DNA: TGTGCCAGTAGTACGGAACCGGGACTTTACTACGAGCAGTACTTC; CDR3 protein: CASSTEPGLYYEQYF
J gene: TRBJ2-3; V gene: TRBV2; D gene: TRBD2; clone size: many; CDR3 DNA: TGTGCCAGCAGCTGGGCTAGCGGGAGGGATACGCAGTATTTT; CDR3 protein: CASSWASGRDTQYF
J gene: TRBJ2-2; V gene: TRBV5-5; D gene: TRBD1; clone size: -; CDR3 DNA: TGTGCCAGCAGCCAGGGACAGGGCGGCGGGGAGCTGTTTTTT; CDR3 protein: CASSQGQGGGELFF
J gene: TRBJ1-3; V gene: TRBV28; D gene: -; clone size: -; CDR3 DNA: TGTGCCAGCAGTCTCCGGGGATTTGGTGGAAACACCATATATTTT; CDR3 protein: CASSLRGFGGNTIYF
J gene: TRBJ1-5; V gene: TRBV6-1; D gene: -; clone size: many; CDR3 DNA: TGTGCCAGCAGTGCCCAAGCGACAGCACGCAATCAGCCCCAGCATTTT; CDR3 protein: CASSAQATARNQPQHF
J gene: TRBJ1-5; V gene: TRBV28; D gene: -; clone size: many; CDR3 DNA: TGTGCCAGCAGTGGGGGCAGGGGCAATTATCAGCCCCAGCATTTT; CDR3 protein: CASSGGRGNYQPQHF
J gene: TRBJ1-2; V gene: TRBV9; D gene: -; clone size: few; CDR3 DNA: TGTGCCAGCAGCGTAGTTCCCTATGGCTACACCTTC; CDR3 protein: CASSVVPYGYTF
J gene: TRBJ2-1; V gene: TRBV10-3; D gene: TRBD2; clone size: -; CDR3 DNA: TGTGCCATCAGAGAACTAGCGGGAGTCATGAATGAGCAGTTCTTC; CDR3 protein: CAIRELAGVMNEQFF
J gene: TRBJ2-3; V gene: TRBV5-1; D gene: -; clone size: many; CDR3 DNA: TGCGCCAGCAGCGGTTCGCAGCGGAGCACAGATACGCAGTATTTT; CDR3 protein: CASSGSQRSTDTQYF
J gene: TRBJ2-3; V gene: TRBV9; D gene: TRBD2; clone size: -; CDR3 DNA: TGTGCCAGCAGCGGTAGCGGGTACACAGATACGCAGTATTTT; CDR3 protein: CASSGSGYTDTQYF